This is a list of T cell receptor beta chains from one sample in a study of blood T cell repertoires in COVID-19. TCRdb's table, derived via immunoSEQ multiplex PCR, lists solely in-frame clones and lacks some. This table has some 59,000 clones, roughly 81% appearing once. The source material was peripheral blood. The receptors derive from an older woman with acute or convalescent COVID-19. Both conserved end residues are part of each CDR3. Each record gives: D gene, V gene, clone size, J gene, CDR3 DNA, CDR3 protein. A D gene is named only where the DNA matches it firmly. Clone size, where shown, is once, few, many, or a class for clones that have expanded.

TRBD2	TRBV20-1	.	TRBJ2-3	TGCAGTGCTAGTAGAACTAGCGGGACAGCAGATACGCAGTATTTT	CSASRTSGTADTQYF
TRBD1	TRBV5-4	few	TRBJ1-2	TGTGCCAGCAGGGGGACAGGGATGACTAACTATGGCTACACCTTC	CASRGTGMTNYGYTF
.	TRBV7-8	.	TRBJ1-1	TGTGCCAGCAGCGCCCGACGGGGGAACACTGAAGCTTTCTTT	CASSARRGNTEAFF
.	TRBV3-1/TRBV3-2	once	TRBJ2-1	TGTGCCACCGCGGACCGGGGGTGGGGATCCTACAATGAGCAGTTCTTC	CATADRGWGSYNEQFF
.	TRBV27	.	TRBJ2-6	TGTGCCAGCAGTTTAGGTGAACAGGGAGATCAGATCTCTGGGGCCAACGTCCTGACTTTC	CASSLGEQGDQISGANVLTF
TRBD2	TRBV29-1	.	TRBJ2-1	TGCAGCGTTCTCCGACTTGTAGCGGGGCATAATAAATACAATGAGCAGTTCTTC	CSVLRLVAGHNKYNEQFF
TRBD2	TRBV5-6	.	TRBJ2-1	TGTGCCAGCAGCTTGGAACGGAAGGGGACTAGCCGTAGTAACAATGAGCAGTTCTTC	CASSLERKGTSRSNNEQFF
TRBD2	TRBV12-3/TRBV12-4	.	TRBJ2-7	TGTGCCAGCACCCTTTCGGGGGGCTACGAGCAGTACTTC	CASTLSGGYEQYF
.	TRBV7-2	.	TRBJ2-3	TGTGCCAGCAGCCCCCGTTTGCGCCCTCCAGATACGCAGTATTTT	CASSPRLRPPDTQYF
.	TRBV10-3	.	TRBJ2-3	TGTGCCATCAGTGACCCGGGGTCTCACCGGGCAGATACGCAGTATTTT	CAISDPGSHRADTQYF
.	TRBV9	.	TRBJ1-4	TGTGCCAGCAGCGTAGCAGGGGTAACTAATGAAAAACTGTTTTTT	CASSVAGVTNEKLFF
TRBD1	TRBV3-1/TRBV3-2	.	TRBJ1-2	TGTGCCAGCAGCCCGGACAGGCGTGGGGGCTACACCTTC	CASSPDRRGGYTF
.	TRBV7-9	.	TRBJ1-4	TGTGCCAGCAGCTTAAACCAGAATGAAAAACTGTTTTTT	CASSLNQNEKLFF
TRBD2	TRBV5-4	.	TRBJ2-7	TGTGCCAGCAGCTTGGGAGGACTAGCGGGAGCCGAGCAGTACTTC	CASSLGGLAGAEQYF
TRBD2	TRBV4-1	.	TRBJ2-1	TGCGCCAGCAGCCAGGTAATTGGGACTAGCGGACACAATGAGCAGTTCTTC	CASSQVIGTSGHNEQFF
.	TRBV29-1	medium-sized	TRBJ1-4	TGCAGCGTCCGTTCCTGGGGGGGCGGTTCTAATGAAAAACTGTTTTTT	CSVRSWGGGSNEKLFF
.	TRBV4-1	.	TRBJ1-6	TGCGCCAGCAGCCCAAGCAAGGGGGAAGGTTCACCCCTCCACTTT	CASSPSKGEGSPLHF
TRBD1	TRBV6-5	.	TRBJ1-2	TGTGCCAGCAGGCGACAGGGGCTGGATGGCTACACCTTC	CASRRQGLDGYTF
.	TRBV6-5	.	TRBJ1-1	TGTGCCAGCAGACAAGACGCGGGGAGTTCGTCGGCAGCTTTCTTT	CASRQDAGSSSAAFF
TRBD1	TRBV7-9	.	TRBJ2-7	TGTGCCAGCAGTCGACAGGGGTACTACGAGCAGTACTTC	CASSRQGYYEQYF
.	TRBV20-1	.	TRBJ1-6	TGCAGTGCTAGTAGGGGTGGAATTTCACCCCTCCACTTT	CSASRGGISPLHF
TRBD2	TRBV24-1	.	TRBJ2-1	TGTGCCACCAGTGATCGAAGCGGGAGGAACCTCAATGAGCAGTTCTTC	CATSDRSGRNLNEQFF
.	TRBV30	.	TRBJ2-5	TGTGCCTGGAGTGTACGATGGGCCCCGGAGACCCAGTACTTC	CAWSVRWAPETQYF
.	TRBV24-1	.	TRBJ1-2	TGTGCCACCAGTGATTTGGGGCAGCCCTATGGCTACACCTTC	CATSDLGQPYGYTF
TRBD1	TRBV2	.	TRBJ1-2	TGTGCCAGCAGTGAAACAGGGGACTATGGCTACACCTTC	CASSETGDYGYTF
.	TRBV10-2	.	TRBJ2-1	TGCGCCAGCAGTGATTACGGCGGAGCCGGCCATGAGCAGTTCTTC	CASSDYGGAGHEQFF
TRBD1	TRBV5-1	.	TRBJ1-4	TGCGCCAGCAGCTGGGGACAGGGTAGGGAAAAACTGTTTTTT	CASSWGQGREKLFF
.	TRBV2	.	TRBJ1-4	TGTGCCAGCAGTGACCGGAGAAATGAAAAACTGTTTTTT	CASSDRRNEKLFF
.	TRBV7-3	.	TRBJ1-1	TGTGCCAGCAGCTTCCAGGGCTCCACTGAAGCTTTCTTT	CASSFQGSTEAFF
TRBD1	TRBV6-4	once	TRBJ2-2	TGTGCCAGCCGGGGACAGGGCGGGGACACCGGGGAGCTGTTTTTT	CASRGQGGDTGELFF
TRBD2	TRBV9	.	TRBJ2-1	TGTGCCAGCAGCGTGGGGACTAGCGGGAGGGCCGGGGATGAGCAGTTCTTC	CASSVGTSGRAGDEQFF
TRBD1	TRBV19	.	TRBJ1-1	TGTGCCAGTAGTCCCCGGACAGGGGGAAGGACTGAAGCTTTCTTT	CASSPRTGGRTEAFF
.	TRBV28	.	TRBJ1-2	TGTGCCAGCAGGCCGGGACTGGGCTATGGCTACACCTTC	CASRPGLGYGYTF
.	TRBV6-2/TRBV6-3	.	TRBJ1-1	TGTGCCAGCAGCGAAGAAGGGGCCAAAGCTTTCTTT	CASSEEGAKAFF
TRBD2	TRBV7-2	.	TRBJ2-7	TGTGCCAGCAGCACCGCTAGCGGGGTAAACTACGAGCAGTACTTC	CASSTASGVNYEQYF
TRBD2	TRBV2	.	TRBJ2-1	TGTGCCAGCAGTGCCAGCGGGGGCCGAGAGTTCTTC	CASSASGGREFF
.	TRBV7-3	.	TRBJ2-2	TGTGCCAGCAGCCGCGGAGTAGGGGCAGGGGAGCTGTTTTTT	CASSRGVGAGELFF
.	TRBV5-5	.	TRBJ1-5	TGTGCCAGCAGCGCCTCCGGGGGGCCGAATCAGCCCCAGCATTTT	CASSASGGPNQPQHF
TRBD1	TRBV19	.	TRBJ1-1	TGTGCCAGTAGTATCCCAGGGGGCCGGACTGAAGCTTTCTTT	CASSIPGGRTEAFF
.	TRBV12-3/TRBV12-4	.	TRBJ1-6	TGTGCCAGTCTAGACCTATGGAATTCACCCCTCCACTTT	CASLDLWNSPLHF
.	TRBV24-1	.	TRBJ2-5	TGTGCCACCAGTGCCCCCGAGACAGTAGGGACCCAGTACTTC	CATSAPETVGTQYF
.	TRBV6-6	.	TRBJ1-1	TGTGCCAGCAGTTACTCGTCTATTGCCGGGAACACTGAAGCTTTCTTT	CASSYSSIAGNTEAFF
TRBD1	TRBV19	.	TRBJ1-6	TGTGCCAGTAGCCCTGGACAGGGAAATAATTCACCCCTCCACTTT	CASSPGQGNNSPLHF
.	TRBV19	.	TRBJ1-2	TGTGCCAGTAGTATTGAGGGCAGTCGGTATGGCTACACCTTC	CASSIEGSRYGYTF
TRBD2	TRBV9	.	TRBJ2-3	TGTGCCAGCAGCCTCACTAGCGGGGATCCCCTTAGCACAGATACGCAGTATTTT	CASSLTSGDPLSTDTQYF
.	TRBV18	few	TRBJ2-7	TGTGCCAGCTCGACGGGACTGGAAATCTACGAGCAGTACTTC	CASSTGLEIYEQYF
.	TRBV3-1/TRBV3-2	.	TRBJ2-2	TGTGCCAGCAGCCAAGAGGACACGAACACCGGGGAGCTGTTTTTT	CASSQEDTNTGELFF
.	TRBV6-1	few	TRBJ1-5	TGTGCCAGCAGTGAAGCGGTCACAAGCAATCAGCCCCAGCATTTT	CASSEAVTSNQPQHF
TRBD1	TRBV7-9	.	TRBJ1-2	TGTGCCAGCAGCTTATGGGGACAGGTCCACTATGGCTACACCTTC	CASSLWGQVHYGYTF
.	TRBV5-6	.	TRBJ1-1	TGTGCCAGCAGCCCGCTTATTAGTAAGAACACTGAAGCTTTCTTT	CASSPLISKNTEAFF
TRBD1	TRBV19	.	TRBJ2-5	TGTGCCAGTAGTAGAGGACAGGGTTTAGAGACCCAGTACTTC	CASSRGQGLETQYF
.	TRBV11-3	few	TRBJ2-1	TGTGCCAGCAGCTCCCCCTCTGTCAATGAGCAGTTCTTC	CASSSPSVNEQFF
TRBD2	TRBV19	few	TRBJ2-1	TGTGCCAGTAGTATAGGACTAGCGGGAGGAAATGAGCAGTTCTTC	CASSIGLAGGNEQFF
TRBD1	TRBV7-9	.	TRBJ2-3	TGTGCCAGCAGCTTTGGGGGACAGGGGGCAGCAACAGATACGCAGTATTTT	CASSFGGQGAATDTQYF
.	TRBV14	.	TRBJ2-1	TGTGCCAGCAGTTACCTCGCCATAGTTGATGAGCAGTTCTTC	CASSYLAIVDEQFF
TRBD2	TRBV5-4	.	TRBJ2-1	TGTGCCAGCAGCCTCGGGGGGTCAGCTTACAATGAGCAGTTCTTC	CASSLGGSAYNEQFF